This record looks at one TCR beta chain sequence and its context. Its antigen is still unknown. The record originates from a study of T cell repertoires in cytomegalovirus infection. The overall study: Recently identified HLA-C-restricted CMV epitopes were among the peptides used. Both a matching HLA type and CMV infection were indicated by public TCR beta signatures. Study-level findings and limits: HLA-C-restricted, CMV-specific TCR beta clonotypes were dominant ex vivo.

In TCRdb, the reads were re-called with MiXCR into one record per CDR3 protein. The profile covers fewer than 1,000,000 distinct CDR3 sequences, with approximately 30% appearing a single time and 10% to 15% taken by the ten largest. Germline V gives CDR1 SEHNR, CDR2 FQNEAQ (reference sequence). The length of the CDR3 is 12 residues. V lost 5 bases and J 2 bases, leaving 7 bases between the germline ends. J is TRBJ2-7 and V is TRBV7-9; D ambiguous. The clonotype comes from a human donor in good health (CMV status not recorded). Some clones in this sample may be carry-over from other donors' samples. Sample: cultured CD8+ T cells from PBMCs, taken from culture after CMV antigen stimulation. CDR3 nucleotides: TGTGCCAGCAGCAAGGGCCCCTACGAGCAGTACTTC. Translating it yields CASSKGPYEQYF.